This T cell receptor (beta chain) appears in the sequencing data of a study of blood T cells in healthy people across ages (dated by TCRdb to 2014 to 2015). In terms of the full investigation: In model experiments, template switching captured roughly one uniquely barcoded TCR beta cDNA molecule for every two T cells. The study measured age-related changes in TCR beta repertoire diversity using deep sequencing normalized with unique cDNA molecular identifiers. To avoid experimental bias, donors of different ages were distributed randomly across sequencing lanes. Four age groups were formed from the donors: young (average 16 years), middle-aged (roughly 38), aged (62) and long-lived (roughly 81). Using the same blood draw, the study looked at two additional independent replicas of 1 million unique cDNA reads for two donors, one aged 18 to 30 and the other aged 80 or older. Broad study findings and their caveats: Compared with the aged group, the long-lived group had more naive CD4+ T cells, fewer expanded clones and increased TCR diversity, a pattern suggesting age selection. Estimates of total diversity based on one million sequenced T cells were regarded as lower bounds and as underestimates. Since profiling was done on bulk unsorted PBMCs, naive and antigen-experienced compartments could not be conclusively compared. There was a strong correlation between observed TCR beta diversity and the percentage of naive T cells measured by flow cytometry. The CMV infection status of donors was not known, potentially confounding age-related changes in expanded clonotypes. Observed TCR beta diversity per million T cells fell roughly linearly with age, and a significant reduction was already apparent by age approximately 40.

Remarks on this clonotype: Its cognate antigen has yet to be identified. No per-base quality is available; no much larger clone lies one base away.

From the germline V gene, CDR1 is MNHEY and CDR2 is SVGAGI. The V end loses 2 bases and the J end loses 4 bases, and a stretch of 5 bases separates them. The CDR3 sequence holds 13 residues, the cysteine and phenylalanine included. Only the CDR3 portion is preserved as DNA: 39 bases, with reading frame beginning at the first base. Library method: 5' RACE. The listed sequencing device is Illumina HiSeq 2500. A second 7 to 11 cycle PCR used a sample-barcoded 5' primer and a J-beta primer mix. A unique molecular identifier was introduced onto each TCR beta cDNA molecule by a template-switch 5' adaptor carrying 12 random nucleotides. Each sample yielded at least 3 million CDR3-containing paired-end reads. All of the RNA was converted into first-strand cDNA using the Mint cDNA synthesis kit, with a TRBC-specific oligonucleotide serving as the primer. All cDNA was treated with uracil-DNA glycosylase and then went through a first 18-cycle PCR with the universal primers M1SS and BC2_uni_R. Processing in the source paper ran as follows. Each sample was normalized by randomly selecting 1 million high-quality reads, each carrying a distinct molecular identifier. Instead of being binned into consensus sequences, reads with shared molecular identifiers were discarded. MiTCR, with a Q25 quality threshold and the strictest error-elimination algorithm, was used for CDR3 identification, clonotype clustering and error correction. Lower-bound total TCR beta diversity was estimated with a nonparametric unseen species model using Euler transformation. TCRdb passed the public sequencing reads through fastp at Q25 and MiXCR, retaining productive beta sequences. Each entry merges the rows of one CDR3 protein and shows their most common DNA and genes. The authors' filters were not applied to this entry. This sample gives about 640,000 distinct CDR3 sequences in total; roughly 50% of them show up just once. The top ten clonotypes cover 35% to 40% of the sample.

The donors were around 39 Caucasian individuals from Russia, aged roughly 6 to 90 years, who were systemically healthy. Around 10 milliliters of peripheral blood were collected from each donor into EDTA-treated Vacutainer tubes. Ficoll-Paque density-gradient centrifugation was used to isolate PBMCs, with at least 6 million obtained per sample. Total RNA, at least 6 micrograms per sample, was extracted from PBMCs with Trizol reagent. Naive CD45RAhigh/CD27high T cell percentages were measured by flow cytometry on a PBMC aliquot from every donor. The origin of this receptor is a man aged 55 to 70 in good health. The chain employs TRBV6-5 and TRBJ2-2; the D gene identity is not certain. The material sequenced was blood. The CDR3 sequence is CASSYGGTGELFF. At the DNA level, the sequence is TGTGCCAGCAGTTACGGTGGCACCGGGGAGCTGTTTTTT.